One T cell receptor (beta chain) is described in this entry. A read error may explain this, as a much larger clone is one base away. Patients were left out if they had other autoimmune diseases, uncontrolled infections, pregnancy or lactation. Clinical symptoms, serum thyroxine, TRAb, thyroid ultrasound and orbital computed tomography were relied on for diagnosis. The sample originates from a study of Graves' ophthalmopathy and Graves' hyperthyroidism. RNA transcripts were the template, and TCR beta CDR3 regions were amplified from them. The first-round RT-PCR employed HTBI primers together with the Qiagen OneStep RT-PCR kit. A multiplex PCR was then performed as the second round. TCRdb re-derived calls from the multiplex PCR reads in MiXCR, one entry per CDR3 protein. Of 900,000 to 1,200,000 distinct CDR3 sequences listed, about 38% are singletons. From germline, CDR1 is SGHAT and CDR2 FQNNGV. The CDR3 contains 15 residues.

This sequence joins TRBV11-2 and TRBJ2-5; D may be TRBD2 (5 bases). What was sequenced was peripheral blood or thyroid tissue (not recorded which). The sequence came from an adult man with Graves' hyperthyroidism. CDR3 residues: CASSLRRAGQETRYF. The CDR3 DNA is TGTGCCAGCAGCTTAAGGCGGGCGGGCCAAGAGACCCGGTACTTC.